The 30 T cell receptor beta chains reported below all come from one sample, sequenced in a study of blood T cell repertoires in COVID-19. TCRdb's table, derived via immunoSEQ multiplex PCR, lists solely in-frame clones and lacks some. The repertoire has roughly 200,000 clones, 80% to 90% of them found once; the top ten carry about 5.3%. The sequencing input was PBMCs or T cells enriched from blood (not recorded which). The receptors originated from a woman aged 50 to 65 who had been exposed to COVID-19.

Concerning this clone: Other DNA sequences in the same sample also yield this CDR3. The rearrangement links TRBV9 to TRBJ1-6; a possible D gene is TRBD1 (6 bases). Per the germline V gene, CDR1 is SGDLS and CDR2 is YYNGEE. The CDR3 is 13 residues long. The V and J ends lost 2 bases and 9 bases respectively, with 9 bases between them. The CDR3 here is CASSVRGSSPLHF. CDR3 DNA sequence: TGTGCCAGCAGCGTCAGGGGTAGTTCACCCCTCCACTTT.

V is TRBV6-1 and J is TRBJ1-6; no clear D. V lost 2 bases and J lost 10, with 9 bases in between. The CDR3 runs 13 residues. Germline CDR1 and CDR2: MNHNS and SASEGT. CDR3 residues: CASSEQAQSPLHF. The CDR3, as DNA: TGTGCCAGCAGTGAACAGGCGCAATCACCCCTCCACTTT.

This rearrangement joins TRBV18 to TRBJ1-2; D possibly corresponds to TRBD1 (5 bases). The germline V gene has CDR1 KGHSH and CDR2 LQKENI. The germline V and J ends were trimmed by 2 bases and 14 bases, with 21 bases remaining between them. The CDR3 has 14 residues. In DNA, the CDR3 is TGTGCCAGCTCACCAGGAACAGGCGCAACGGGTAATACCTTC. Translation gives CASSPGTGATGNTF.

This clone was seen more than once but under ten times. This chain connects TRBV11-3 to TRBJ1-1, with a weak D call TRBD1 (5 bases). Trimming shortened V by 3 bases and J by 3 bases, and 8 bases separated the two germline ends. The length of the CDR3 is 13 residues. Germline V gene sequence: CDR1 SGHNT, CDR2 YENEEA. DNA of the CDR3: TGTGCCAGCAGCTTGGGGGGTGACACTGAAGCTTTCTTT. It translates to CASSLGGDTEAFF.

The chain joins TRBV6-5 to TRBJ1-3, with a tentative D call TRBD1 (6 bases). V was cut by 2 bases and J by 4 bases, with 9 bases left in between. The CDR3 consists of 14 residues. The germline CDR1 and CDR2 sequences are MNHEY and SVGAGI. The chain's CDR3 is CASSYPGAGNTIYF. CDR3 DNA: TGTGCCAGCAGTTACCCAGGGGCCGGAAACACCATATATTTT.

The gene calls are TRBV12-3 or TRBV12-4 and TRBJ1-6, with D possibly TRBD1 on 5 matching bases. CDR3 length: 12 amino acids. The V gene lost 6 bases and the J gene lost 8 bases, with 8 bases spanning the gap. The CDR3 DNA follows: TGTGCCAGCAGGGAGACAGATTCACCCCTCCACTTT. Translating gives CASRETDSPLHF.

V and J are TRBV6-2 or TRBV6-3 and TRBJ2-2; 11 bases line up with TRBD2. The CDR3 is 15 residues long. The junction had 3 bases not matched to a gene; V was cut back by 5 bases and J by 4 bases. Germline V gene data show CDR1 as MNHEY and CDR2 as SVGEGT. The CDR3 protein is CASSRLAGTTGELFF. The CDR3 coding sequence is TGTGCCAGCAGTAGACTAGCGGGGACCACCGGGGAGCTGTTTTTT.

The chain links TRBV5-1 to TRBJ2-7; 11 nucleotides match TRBD2. Germline V gene lookup returns CDR1 SGHRS and CDR2 YFSETQ. V gave up 2 bases and J gave up 2 bases; unmatched junction bases: 6. This CDR3 has 16 residues. CDR3 residues: CASSLRLAGKPYEQYF. The CDR3 nucleotides read TGCGCCAGCAGCTTAAGACTAGCGGGGAAACCCTACGAGCAGTACTTC.

The V gene is TRBV5-1, the J gene TRBJ2-5, with TRBD1 matching 8 bases. The CDR3 totals 16 residues. CDR1 SGHRS and CDR2 YFSETQ come from the germline V gene. J lost 4 bases, V lost 0 bases, and 8 bases had no gene match. The CDR3, as DNA: TGCGCCAGCAGCTTGGAGGGCAGGGGGCGCAGAGAGACCCAGTACTTC. Its translation: CASSLEGRGRRETQYF.

CDR3 in amino acids: CSVDPTGRGEKLFF. In nucleotides, the CDR3 is TGCAGCGTTGACCCGACAGGGCGTGGTGAAAAACTGTTTTTT. This chain links TRBV29-1 with TRBJ1-4, with 7 nucleotides matching TRBD1. J was trimmed by 7 bases and V by 3 bases; bases with no gene match: 8. Germline V lookup: CDR1 SQVTM, CDR2 ANQGSEA. CDR3 size: 14 residues.

This clone turned up a few times. Other DNA sequences of this sample code for an identical CDR3. This rearrangement joins TRBV28 to TRBJ2-7; a possible D gene is TRBD1 (5 bases). This CDR3 contains 13 residues. The V end was cut by 2 bases, the J end by 2 bases, with 7 bases between. Per germline, CDR1 MDHEN and CDR2 SYDVKM. This CDR3 reads CASSLTGPYEQYF. The CDR3 region has the DNA TGTGCCAGCAGTTTAACAGGCCCCTACGAGCAGTACTTC.

This chain uses TRBV15 with TRBJ2-7, with TRBD2 as a possible D gene (6 bases). The germline V gene has CDR1 LNHNV and CDR2 YYDKDF (reference sequence). The CDR3 totals 16 residues. The V end lost 0 bases, the J end lost 6 bases, and 18 bases lay between the germline ends. This CDR3 is CATSRDWDSQGGEQYF. The CDR3 nucleotides read TGTGCCACCAGCAGAGATTGGGATAGCCAGGGAGGCGAGCAGTACTTC.

The V and J genes are TRBV6-5 and TRBJ2-7; TRBD1 agrees at 8 bases. CDR3 length equals 14 residues. The J segment lost 1 base and the V segment lost 6 bases, leaving 5 bases of the junction unmatched. Germline values: CDR1 MNHEY, CDR2 SVGAGI. CDR3 in amino acids: CASSNDRGSYEQYF. Here the CDR3 DNA reads TGTGCCAGCAGCAACGACAGGGGTTCCTACGAGCAGTACTTC.

On this clone itself: A single base separates this from a much larger clone, so it may be a read error. The V call is TRBV7-8, the J call TRBJ1-2, with no clear D. This CDR3 is built from 11 residues. The germline CDR1 and CDR2 sequences are SGHVS and FQNEAQ. V lost 5 bases and J 8 bases, leaving 9 bases between the germline ends. The CDR3 region has the DNA TGTGCCAGCAGCCCGGGTGAAGGCTACACCTTC. Translated: CASSPGEGYTF.

This clone was counted a single time. The genes are TRBV4-2 and TRBJ2-3; TRBD2 is a possible D gene (5 bases). The CDR3 is 15 residues long. Between the trimmed V and J ends, which lost 1 base and 5 bases, there was a span of 13 bases. CDR1 is LGHNA, CDR2 YNFKEQ, per germline. Written as DNA, the CDR3 is TGTGCCAGCAGCCAAGGGGTACTAGGAGAAGATACGCAGTATTTT. The encoded protein is CASSQGVLGEDTQYF.

This clone was picked up one time. The chain combines TRBV5-4 with TRBJ2-3; the match to TRBD1 covers 9 bases. This CDR3 has 15 residues. The ends lost 3 bases at V and 3 bases at J; junction bases unmatched: 5. Germline V gives CDR1 SGHNT, CDR2 YYREEE (reference sequence). The CDR3 is CASSSDRGGTDTQYF. DNA for the CDR3: TGTGCCAGCAGCTCGGACAGGGGTGGTACAGATACGCAGTATTTT.

This chain joins TRBV2 and TRBJ2-1; 9 bases fit TRBD1. With V trimmed by 6 bases and J by 4 bases, 13 bases remained unmatched. The CDR3 spans 17 residues. Germline values: CDR1 SNHLY, CDR2 FYNNEI. The chain's CDR3 is CASRDRAGQGDYNEQFF. CDR3 bases: TGTGCCAGCAGAGATCGTGCGGGACAGGGAGATTACAATGAGCAGTTCTTC.

The gene calls are TRBV6-2 or TRBV6-3 and TRBJ1-2; a possible D gene is TRBD1 (6 bases). Germline V gives CDR1 MNHEY, CDR2 SVGEGT. The V gene lost 5 bases and the J gene lost 3 bases, with 13 bases spanning the gap. This CDR3 is built from 14 residues. The CDR3 nucleotides read TGTGCCAGCAGTCACAGGGCTCCCGACTATGGCTACACCTTC. Protein sequence: CASSHRAPDYGYTF.

This clone occurred once. J is TRBJ2-1 and V is TRBV3-1 (or the pseudogene TRBV3-2); D possibly corresponds to TRBD2 (6 bases). Germline CDR1 LGHDT, CDR2 YNNKEL (reference sequence). This CDR3 has 16 residues. The V end was cut by 4 bases, the J end by 7 bases, with 20 bases between. Here the CDR3 reads CASSPRRATLQNEQFF. CDR3 coding DNA: TGTGCCAGCAGCCCAAGGAGGGCTACGCTACAAAATGAGCAGTTCTTC.

The genes are TRBV21-1 and TRBJ1-5. TRBV21-1 is termed a pseudogene. The CDR3 extends over 15 amino acids. Here the CDR3 DNA reads TGTGCCAGCCCATTAGGGAGGGATGAGGCTCAGCCCCAGCATTTT. Its protein product is CASPLGRDEAQPQHF.

This rearrangement joins TRBV13 to TRBJ2-1; D possibly corresponds to TRBD1 (6 bases). Per germline, CDR1 PRHDT and CDR2 FYEKMQ (reference sequence). The CDR3 is 12 amino acids. V lost 3 bases and J lost 15, with 15 bases in between. The CDR3, as DNA: TGTGCCAGCAGCTTTTTGACAGGCACTCGGTTCTTC. It translates to CASSFLTGTRFF.

This chain connects TRBV27 to TRBJ1-5, with unresolved D. This CDR3 comprises 16 residues. V was shortened by 5 bases and J by 7 bases, with 21 bases between the two germline ends. Per germline, CDR1 MNHEY and CDR2 SMNVEV (reference sequence). For the CDR3, the DNA is TGTGCCAGCAGTCCATCCACTCCGGGCCCGGGACAGCCCCAGCATTTT. It yields the protein CASSPSTPGPGQPQHF.

V usage is TRBV10-3 and J usage is TRBJ2-7; 9 nucleotides line up with TRBD1. Germline V gene lookup returns CDR1 ENHRY and CDR2 SYGVKD. With 7 bases clipped from V and 0 bases from J, the junction kept 7 bases outside the gene matches. The CDR3 is made up of 15 amino acids. The CDR3 spells CAITAGDRDSYEQYF. As DNA, the CDR3 is TGTGCCATCACTGCCGGGGACAGGGACTCCTACGAGCAGTACTTC.

This chain joins TRBV2 and TRBJ1-1; D gene ambiguous. The V gene's germline CDR1 is SNHLY and CDR2 FYNNEI. V gave up 6 bases and J gave up 1 base, with 9 bases separating them. The CDR3 loop spans 13 amino acids. CDR3 coding DNA: TGTGCCAGCAGCTCCAGAGGGAACACTGAAGCTTTCTTT. Amino acid sequence: CASSSRGNTEAFF. Drawing the rest from reference TRBV2 and TRBJ1-1, the complete variable domain is EPEVTQTPSHQVTQMGQEVILRCVPISNHLYFYWYRQILGQKVEFLVSFYNNEISEKSEIFDDQFSVERPDGSNFTLKIRSTKLEDSAMYFCASSSRGNTEAFFGQGTRLTVV.

V is TRBV7-2 and J is TRBJ1-2, with a possible D match to TRBD1 (6 bases). Trimming took 3 bases from V and 7 from J, leaving 12 bases between them. Germline CDR1 SGHTA, CDR2 FQGNSA. The CDR3 sequence is 13 residues long. CDR3 DNA: TGTGCCAGCAGCTTTCTGGGGGCACGTGGCTACACCTTC. Residues: CASSFLGARGYTF.

The chain is built from TRBV19 and TRBJ2-3, with D possibly being TRBD2 (5 bases). The CDR3 consists of 16 residues. The germline V gene encodes CDR1 LNHDA and CDR2 SQIVND (reference sequence). V was trimmed by 3 bases and J by 0 bases, leaving 13 bases between them. CDR3 loop: CASSIGLGYSTDTQYF. The CDR3 DNA reads as TGTGCCAGTAGTATCGGACTCGGCTATAGCACAGATACGCAGTATTTT.

The chain uses TRBV19 and TRBJ2-3; D may be TRBD1 (5 bases). V dropped 9 bases and J dropped 2 bases, with 15 bases sitting between them. Germline V gene data show CDR1 as LNHDA and CDR2 as SQIVND (reference sequence). The CDR3 sequence is 14 residues long. The CDR3 sequence is CASSDSITTDTQYF. CDR3 in DNA: TGTGCCAGCAGCGACAGTATAACCACAGATACGCAGTATTTT.

The chain combines TRBV6-6 with TRBJ2-3; a weak D match, TRBD2 (7 bases). Germline V CDR1 and CDR2: MNHNY, SVGAGI (reference sequence). The CDR3 sequence is 15 residues long. V lost 2 bases to trimming and J lost 4 bases, with 13 bases between them. CDR3 nucleotide sequence: TGTGCCAGCAGTTACAAGGGGGGGGGCCCAGATACGCAGTATTTT. It codes for CASSYKGGGPDTQYF.

The chain links TRBV29-1 to TRBJ2-3, with 7 nucleotides matching TRBD2. The V segment lost 5 bases and the J segment 2 bases; nucleotides outside the gene matches: 7. Germline V gene sequence: CDR1 SQVTM, CDR2 ANQGSEA. The CDR3 totals 14 residues. The CDR3 DNA reads as TGCAGCGTTTTCGATAGCGGGTCCACAGATACGCAGTATTTT. Amino acids: CSVFDSGSTDTQYF.

This clone has a single count. The V gene is TRBV3-1 (or the pseudogene TRBV3-2), the J gene TRBJ1-1; D call uncertain. CDR3 length equals 14 residues. V dropped 2 bases and J dropped 7 bases, with 14 bases sitting between them. Germline V gives CDR1 LGHDT, CDR2 YNNKEL (reference sequence). CDR3 residues: CASSQWSGRSEAFF. CDR3 coding DNA: TGTGCCAGCAGCCAATGGTCGGGTAGGAGTGAAGCTTTCTTT.